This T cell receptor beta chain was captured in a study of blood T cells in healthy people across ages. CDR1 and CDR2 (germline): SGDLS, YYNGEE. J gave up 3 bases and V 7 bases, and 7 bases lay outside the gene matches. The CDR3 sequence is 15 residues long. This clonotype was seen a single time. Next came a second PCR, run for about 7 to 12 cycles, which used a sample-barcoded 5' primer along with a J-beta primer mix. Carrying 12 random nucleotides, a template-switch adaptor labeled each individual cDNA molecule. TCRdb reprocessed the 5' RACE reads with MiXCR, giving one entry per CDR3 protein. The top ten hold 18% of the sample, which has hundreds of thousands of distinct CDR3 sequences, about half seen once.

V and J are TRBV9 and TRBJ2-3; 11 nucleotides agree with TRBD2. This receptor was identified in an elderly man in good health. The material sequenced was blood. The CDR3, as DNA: TGTGCCAGCGGCCCGACTAGCGGGATAACAGATACGCAGTATTTT. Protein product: CASGPTSGITDTQYF.